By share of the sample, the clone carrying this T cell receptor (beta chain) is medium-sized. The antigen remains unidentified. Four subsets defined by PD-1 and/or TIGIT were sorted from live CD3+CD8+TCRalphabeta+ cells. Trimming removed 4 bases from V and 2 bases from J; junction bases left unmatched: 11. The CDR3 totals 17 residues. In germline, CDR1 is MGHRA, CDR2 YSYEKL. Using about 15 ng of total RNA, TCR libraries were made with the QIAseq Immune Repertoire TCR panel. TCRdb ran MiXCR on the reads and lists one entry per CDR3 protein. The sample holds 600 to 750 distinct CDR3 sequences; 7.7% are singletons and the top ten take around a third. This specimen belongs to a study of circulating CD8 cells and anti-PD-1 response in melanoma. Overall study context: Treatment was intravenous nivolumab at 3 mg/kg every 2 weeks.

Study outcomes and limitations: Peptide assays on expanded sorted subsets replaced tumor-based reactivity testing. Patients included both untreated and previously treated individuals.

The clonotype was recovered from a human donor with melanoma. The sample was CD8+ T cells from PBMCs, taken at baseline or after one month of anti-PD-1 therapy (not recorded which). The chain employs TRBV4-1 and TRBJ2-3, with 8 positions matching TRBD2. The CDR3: CASSLTPLAVLTDTQYF. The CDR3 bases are TGCGCCAGCAGCCTGACCCCACTAGCGGTTCTCACAGATACGCAGTATTTT.